Listed here is a single T cell receptor beta chain. Its antigen remains unidentified. Trimming took off 2 bases at V and 4 bases at J, with 11 bases between the two ends. The CDR3 spans 15 residues. The data were taken from a study of T cell repertoires in cytomegalovirus infection. Study-wide background: Both recently identified HLA-C-restricted and well-studied HLA-B-restricted CMV epitopes were used in the study. Public TCR beta signature analysis indicated the presence of both CMV infection and matching HLA type.

Findings and caveats of the study: Individuals carrying CMV plus the relevant HLA were identified by cumulative frequency of public TCR beta families. In two of eight donors, the top clonotype was HLA-C-restricted CMV-specific.

One entry per CDR3 protein results from TCRdb running MiXCR on the reads. The sample yields some 800,000 distinct CDR3 sequences, roughly 29% seen once. The chain couples TRBV12-3 or TRBV12-4 to TRBJ2-2, with D tentatively TRBD1 or TRBD2 (5 bases each). The sequence came from a human donor in good health (CMV status not recorded). Some clones in this sample may be carry-over from other donors' samples. Source: cultured CD8+ T cells from PBMCs, taken from culture after CMV antigen stimulation. CDR3 bases: TGTGCCAGCAGTTTAATGGGGGATCCCACCGGGGAGCTGTTTTTT. It encodes CASSLMGDPTGELFF.